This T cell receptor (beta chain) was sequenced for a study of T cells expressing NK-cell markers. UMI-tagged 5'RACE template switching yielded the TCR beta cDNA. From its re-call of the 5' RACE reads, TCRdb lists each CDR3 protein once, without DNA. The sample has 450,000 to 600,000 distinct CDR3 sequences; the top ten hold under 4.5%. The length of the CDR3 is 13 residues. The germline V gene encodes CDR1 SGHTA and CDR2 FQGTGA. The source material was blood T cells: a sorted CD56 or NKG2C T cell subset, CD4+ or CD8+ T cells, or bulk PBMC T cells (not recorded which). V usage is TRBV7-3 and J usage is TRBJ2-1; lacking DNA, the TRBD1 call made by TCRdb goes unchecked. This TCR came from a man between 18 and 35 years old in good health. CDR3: CASSRDDYNEQFF.